Reported below is one T cell receptor beta chain. At one end the junction does not follow the germline gene, possibly because of a read error. In the original analysis: Amplified reference gene primers provided the basis for estimating nucleated cell counts. Profiling relied on immunoSEQ multiplex PCR, and the TCRdb table lists in-frame clones only, not all of them. V and J calls and clone size are copied from that table; D and trimming were computed from the DNA. The table lists more than 50,000 clones, under 95% of them singletons. The data derive from a study of blood T cell repertoires in COVID-19. Study overall: COVID-19 samples, acute and convalescent, were from the United States, Italy and Spain.

Germline lookup yields CDR1 LNHDA and CDR2 SQIVND (reference sequence). CDR3 length equals 13 residues. The V call is TRBV19, the J call TRBJ2-1, with 7 nucleotides matching TRBD1. This TCR derives from a human donor in a cohort sampled during active COVID-19. Sequencing input: peripheral blood. CDR3 amino acids: CASSIEQGNEQFF. CDR3 nucleotides: TGTGCCAGTAGCATAGAACAGGGGAATGAGCAGTTCTTC.